Each of the 8 T cell receptor beta chains below was sequenced from the same sample in a study of T cell clonotyping in hematopoietic cell transplantation (dated by TCRdb to about 2021). Library method: the immunoSEQ multiplex PCR assay. Entries here come from immuneACCESS through TCRdb and include only in-frame sequences with V and J called. Some clones fail to appear in such tables; in the studies checked, an unresolved V gene covers under half of the shortfall, and the cause of the remainder is unknown. The sample table contains some 49,000 clones; only one count was recorded for 65% to 90% of them. 4.5% to 6.5% of the sample is taken by the ten largest. The sample's time point, from its label and the paper: recipient sample about 28 days before transplant, after cytoreduction. This material consisted of peripheral blood mononuclear cells, taken before stem cell transplant. All receptors come from a man between 60 and 75 years old with biphenotypic leukemia. Some clones in this sample may be carry-over from other donors' samples.

The chain is built from TRBV28 and TRBJ1-1, with D uncertain. V lost 2 bases and J 9 bases, leaving 7 bases between the germline ends. The CDR3 has 11 residues. Germline CDR1 and CDR2: MDHEN and SYDVKM. This chain's CDR3 is CASSLRGKAFF. In nucleotides, the CDR3 is TGTGCCAGCAGTTTACGGGGAAAAGCTTTCTTT.

This chain links TRBV4-1 with TRBJ2-2; tentatively, D is TRBD2 (6 bases). The germline V gene encodes CDR1 MGHRA and CDR2 YSYEKL. CDR3 size: 15 residues. V was clipped by 4 bases and J by 7 bases, with 16 bases between them. CDR3 in amino acids: CASSRGDSGDGELFF. The CDR3 region has the DNA TGCGCCAGCAGCCGAGGAGACTCGGGAGACGGGGAGCTGTTTTTT.

The chain employs TRBV19 and TRBJ2-7; 10 bases map to TRBD1. This CDR3 comprises 15 residues. V lost 4 bases and J lost 3; bases outside the gene matches: 6. Germline lookup yields CDR1 LNHDA and CDR2 SQIVND (reference sequence). The DNA for the CDR3 is TGTGCCAGTAGTAGACAGGGGGCTGGCGACTACGAGCAGTACTTC. It codes for CASSRQGAGDYEQYF.

The chain combines TRBV7-2 with TRBJ2-2; no firm D call. V lost 0 bases and J 5 bases, leaving 4 bases between the germline ends. This CDR3 spans 13 amino acids. Germline V CDR1 and CDR2: SGHTA, FQGNSA. CDR3: CASSLARTGELFF. CDR3 DNA: TGTGCCAGCAGCTTAGCTCGTACCGGGGAGCTGTTTTTT.

This sequence joins TRBV10-3 and TRBJ1-2; 7 bases are shared with TRBD1. The V gene's germline CDR1 is ENHRY and CDR2 SYGVKD. This CDR3 is 13 amino acids long. Trimming took 10 bases from V and 4 from J; bases not matched to a gene: 9. This chain's CDR3 is CASRKDRSYGYTF. The DNA of the CDR3 is TGTGCCAGCCGGAAGGACAGGTCCTATGGCTACACCTTC.

CDR3 protein: CASSALLTYEQYF. The CDR3 nucleotides read TGTGCCAGCAGTGCACTTTTAACCTACGAGCAGTACTTC. The chain carries TRBV2 and TRBJ2-7; D remains unclear. CDR3 length: 13 amino acids. The V end was cut by 4 bases, the J end by 2 bases, with 9 bases between. CDR1 and CDR2 from the germline V gene are SNHLY and FYNNEI.

Only a few counts were recorded for this clone. This rearrangement joins TRBV2 to TRBJ2-7; a weak D match, TRBD1 (5 bases). This CDR3 is built from 14 residues. The germline V gene has CDR1 SNHLY and CDR2 FYNNEI. Trimming stripped 6 bases from V and 8 bases from J, with 20 bases between. The chain's CDR3 is CASSMGRAQHQQYF. The DNA of the CDR3 is TGTGCCAGCAGCATGGGCAGGGCCCAACATCAGCAGTACTTC.

The table lists this clone with a count of one. V is TRBV11-2 and J is TRBJ2-5; D ambiguous. The CDR3 is 12 amino acids. The V end was cut by 5 bases, the J end by 2 bases, with 6 bases between. Germline V lookup: CDR1 SGHAT, CDR2 FQNNGV. This CDR3 reads CASSAAQETQYF. The CDR3 bases are TGTGCCAGCAGCGCCGCACAAGAGACCCAGTACTTC.